The rows below give T cell receptor beta chains drawn from one sample of a study of blood T cell repertoires in COVID-19. Clones were sequenced by immunoSEQ multiplex PCR, and TCRdb holds only the in-frame ones, with some missing. The repertoire includes 250,000 to 300,000 clones, 75% to 90% of them detected once, and almost 2% sits in the top ten. Sequences were obtained from peripheral blood. These TCRs come from a man aged 30 to 39 with active or convalescent COVID-19. Each CDR3 is given without its conserved first and last residue.

TRBJ2-1,TRBV2,AVQGVDYNEQF
TRBJ1-1,TRBV2,ASSDEGLNTEAF
TRBJ1-1,TRBV7-2,ASSVRQENTEAF
TRBJ2-3,TRBV15,ATSRERGWGAQY
TRBJ1-1,TRBV9,ASSVEGEGPEAF
TRBJ1-6,TRBV6-2/TRBV6-3,ASSRGQRNSPLH
TRBJ1-2,TRBV18,ASSPWSTGTLKLADGYT
TRBJ2-3,TRBV6-6,ASSSTGESDTQY
TRBJ2-2,TRBV7-9,ASSSGTGELF
TRBJ1-6,TRBV29-1,SVAAGTGERSPLH
TRBJ1-1,TRBV2,ASRNRGLTEAF
TRBJ1-1,TRBV11-2,ASSFGTTNTEAF
TRBJ1-2,TRBV12-3/TRBV12-4,ASSPGLYYGYT
TRBJ1-2,TRBV6-5,ASSYSTGEGYGYT
TRBJ2-1,TRBV9,ASSAGLAGGPNEQF
TRBJ2-3,TRBV11-2,ASSLGAGSTDTQY
TRBJ1-2,TRBV5-4,ASSSSRGYT
TRBJ2-5,TRBV10-1,ASSARQGDGPQY
TRBJ2-1,TRBV3-1/TRBV3-2,ASSLTHTPRGGEQF
TRBJ2-1,TRBV19,ASSRAFGEQF
TRBJ2-5,TRBV5-4,ASSLALTGGAGTQY
TRBJ1-4,TRBV23-1,ASSQSDRRPEKLF
TRBJ1-5,TRBV30,AWSVNLRGGQPQH
TRBJ2-3,TRBV5-1,ASSALSAGGDTQY
TRBJ1-1,TRBV7-2,ASSQRGQGRVDTEAF
TRBJ2-7,TRBV3-1/TRBV3-2,ASSQQGQTYEQY
TRBJ2-2,TRBV6-1,ASSERLTGGNTGELF
TRBJ2-7,TRBV5-1,ASSLGQGIDEQY
TRBJ1-5,TRBV6-6,ASSGGPTGNQPQH
TRBJ2-3,TRBV10-3,AIKLKSASTDTQY
TRBJ2-3,TRBV11-2,ASSLERRSTDTQY
TRBJ2-7,TRBV7-9,ASSPRLAGIYEQY
TRBJ2-7,TRBV27,ASSLKGISYEQY
TRBJ1-1,TRBV9,ASSIGGETEAF
TRBJ2-3,TRBV15,ATSRPIQSGFTDTQY
TRBJ2-2,TRBV7-2,ASSTTGIPSGELF
TRBJ2-7,TRBV2,ASNLPPTAEQY
TRBJ1-3,TRBV5-5,ASSLNQGSAGNTIY
TRBJ1-5,TRBV11-2,ASSLDSRAAQAQH
TRBJ2-2,TRBV12-5,ASGFPGSDTGELF
TRBJ2-5,TRBV5-4,ASSPIYTSGPQETQY
TRBJ1-2,TRBV15,ATSSQATVSLGYT
TRBJ1-3,TRBV3-1/TRBV3-2,ASSQVPELSGNTIY
TRBJ1-1,TRBV19,ASRPGQGVGSPEAF
TRBJ2-2,TRBV6-1,ASSEVRRTGNTGELF
TRBJ2-3,TRBV20-1,SARTRSTQY
TRBJ2-7,TRBV10-2,ASSASAGLADYEQY
TRBJ1-3,TRBV5-5,ASSLDRSSGNTIY
TRBJ2-5,TRBV11-2,ASSLNRGRETQY
TRBJ1-2,TRBV27,ASSLSRQGVNYGYT
TRBJ2-2,TRBV6-2/TRBV6-3,ASSLPTSGSGELF
TRBJ1-3,TRBV6-1,ASSESRGAGGNTIY